One and the same sample provided the 23 T cell receptor beta chains below, sequenced in a study of shared clonotypes between healthy human individuals. Here immunoSEQ multiplex PCR was the method, and the copy in TCRdb shows in-frame clones only, minus some. The sample shows about 1 million clones, approximately 68% of them seen only once. Sequenced: memory CD4+ T cells sorted from blood. Subset denoted: CD45RA-negative fraction. All receptors come from a man aged 18-30 years in good health.

The V gene is TRBV20-1, the J gene TRBJ1-1, with D possibly matching TRBD1 (5 bases). From germline, CDR1 is DFQATT and CDR2 SNEGSKA (reference sequence). Trimming stripped 6 bases from V and 7 bases from J, with 12 bases between. This CDR3 comprises 11 residues. The chain's CDR3 is CSATGRDEAFF. In DNA form, the CDR3 reads TGCAGTGCCACAGGAAGGGATGAAGCTTTCTTT.

This clone was picked up a small number of times. V is TRBV11-2 and J is TRBJ2-7, with 8 bases identical to TRBD2. The CDR3 has 15 amino acids. V gave up 5 bases and J gave up 4 bases; unmatched junction bases: 10. Germline V gene sequence: CDR1 SGHAT, CDR2 FQNNGV. The DNA for the CDR3 is TGTGCCAGCAGCCCCTCGAGCGGGAGCTTATACGAGCAGTACTTC. Amino acid sequence: CASSPSSGSLYEQYF.

V and J are TRBV6-1 and TRBJ2-5; TRBD2 matches at 12 bases. CDR1 and CDR2 (germline): MNHNS, SASEGT. The CDR3 spans 18 residues. J gave up 0 bases and V 3 bases, and 8 bases lay outside the gene matches. CDR3: CASSDRLAGAMYQETQYF. CDR3 nucleotides: TGTGCCAGCAGTGATCGACTAGCGGGGGCTATGTACCAAGAGACCCAGTACTTC.

The J gene is TRBJ1-2, the V gene TRBV19; TRBD1 agrees at 11 bases. CDR1 and CDR2 (germline): LNHDA, SQIVND (reference sequence). The CDR3 sequence is 15 residues long. Trimming at V came to 6 bases and at J to 4 bases, leaving 7 bases not matched to a gene. The CDR3 region is CASSPFGTGGYGYTF. CDR3 bases: TGTGCCAGTAGCCCTTTTGGGACAGGGGGCTATGGCTACACCTTC.

About this clone: A read error likely explains this, since a far larger clone differs by one base. This chain uses TRBV6-6 with TRBJ1-2; D not resolved. V lost 0 bases and J 7 bases, leaving 9 bases between the germline ends. Germline V gives CDR1 MNHNY, CDR2 SVGAGI (reference sequence). This CDR3 is built from 13 residues. This CDR3 reads CASSYSEGGGYTF. The CDR3 DNA sequence: TGTGCCAGCAGTTACTCCGAGGGAGGTGGCTACACCTTC.

This clone was seen a few times. This sequence joins TRBV30 and TRBJ1-5, with D unresolved. The CDR3 spans 11 residues. Germline V lookup: CDR1 GTSNPN, CDR2 SVGIG (reference sequence). V lost 2 bases and J lost 6, with 5 bases in between. Here the CDR3 reads CAWSNGQPQHF. Here the CDR3 DNA reads TGTGCCTGGAGTAATGGTCAGCCCCAGCATTTT.

The gene calls are TRBV18 and TRBJ2-3, with D possibly called TRBD1 or TRBD2 (5 bases each). The CDR3 runs 15 residues. Trimming shortened V by 0 bases and J by 7 bases, and 14 bases separated the two germline ends. Germline V gene lookup returns CDR1 KGHSH and CDR2 LQKENI. The CDR3 DNA reads TGTGCCAGCTCACCACCGGGGGACCTGGTTTATACGCAGTATTTT. Translation gives CASSPPGDLVYTQYF.

Concerning this clone itself: This likely reflects a read error, since a far larger clone is one base away. Here the CDR3 omits its conserved ending phenylalanine or tryptophan, so a read error is the likely source. V is TRBV7-2 and J is TRBJ1-1; weak D call: TRBD1 (5 bases). Germline loops: CDR1 SGHTA, CDR2 FQGNSA. The CDR3 loop spans 15 amino acids. V lost 5 bases to trimming and J lost 4 bases, with 17 bases between them. CDR3 amino acids: CASSHRQPGGTEAFL. DNA of the CDR3: TGTGCCAGCAGCCACCGACAGCCGGGTGGCACTGAAGCTTTCCTT.

J is TRBJ1-2 and V is TRBV7-9; 8 bases map to TRBD1. The junction had 2 bases not matched to a gene; V was cut back by 4 bases and J by 4 bases. Germline V gene lookup returns CDR1 SEHNR and CDR2 FQNEAQ (reference sequence). The CDR3 runs 13 residues. DNA for the CDR3: TGTGCCAGCAGCTCAGGGGGCGGCTATGGCTACACCTTC. It yields the protein CASSSGGGYGYTF.

The genes are TRBV10-3 and TRBJ1-2, with D perhaps matching TRBD1 (5 bases). The CDR3 is 13 residues long. Trimming removed 7 bases from V and 4 bases from J, with 13 bases in between. Germline assignment: CDR1 ENHRY and CDR2 SYGVKD. The DNA of the CDR3 is TGTGCCATCACCGAGGGGTACCCCTATGGCTACACCTTC. Its protein is CAITEGYPYGYTF.

V gene TRBV28 combines with J gene TRBJ1-2; D not resolved. The CDR3 length is 14 residues. Per the germline V gene, CDR1 is MDHEN and CDR2 is SYDVKM. Trimming took 7 bases from V and 4 from J, leaving 16 bases between them. In nucleotides, the CDR3 is TGTGCCAGCAACACCCCCCGGGCAGCCTATGGCTACACCTTC. Protein sequence: CASNTPRAAYGYTF.

The CDR3 region has the DNA TGTGCCAGCAGTGAAGTTGAAGGATGGGAGCAGTTCTTC. Translation: CASSEVEGWEQFF. The genes are TRBV6-1 and TRBJ2-1; D ambiguous. CDR3 length equals 13 residues. The germline V gene encodes CDR1 MNHNS and CDR2 SASEGT. Trimming left V 1 base short and J 10 bases short, with 11 bases between.

This clone showed up just a few times. Other nucleotide sequences in the sample specify the same CDR3. The rearrangement links TRBV5-1 to TRBJ2-4, with 13 bases fitting TRBD2. Germline CDR1 SGHRS, CDR2 YFSETQ. The CDR3 runs 16 residues. Germline trimming cut 3 bases from V and 4 bases from J; bases unmatched to any gene: 4. CDR3 coding DNA: TGCGCCAGCAGCTCACTAGCGGGAGGGCCGAAAAACATTCAGTACTTC. It encodes CASSSLAGGPKNIQYF.

This clone was observed at least ten times. The chain uses TRBV4-2 and TRBJ1-3; 9 nucleotides agree with TRBD1. The length of the CDR3 is 16 residues. Germline V lookup: CDR1 LGHNA, CDR2 YNFKEQ. Unmatched junction bases numbered 8, after V lost 4 bases and J lost 4 bases. In DNA, the CDR3 is TGTGCCAGCAGCCGTGGGACAGGGAGTCCCGGAAACACCATATATTTT. Translated: CASSRGTGSPGNTIYF.

This chain uses TRBV4-1 with TRBJ1-5; maybe TRBD1 (6 bases). This CDR3 is built from 15 residues. Deletions cut 0 bases from V and 3 bases from J, with 9 bases between. Germline lookup yields CDR1 MGHRA and CDR2 YSYEKL. DNA of the CDR3: TGCGCCAGCAGCCAAGATGGACAGTTCAATCAGCCCCAGCATTTT. It yields the protein CASSQDGQFNQPQHF.

The V and J genes are TRBV10-1 and TRBJ2-3; either TRBD1 or TRBD2 may fit D (5 bases each). Germline V lookup: CDR1 WNHNN, CDR2 SYGVQD (reference sequence). The germline V and J ends were trimmed by 7 bases and 0 bases, with 14 bases remaining between them. The CDR3 has 15 amino acids. CDR3 residues: CASTPGQTSTDTQYF. CDR3 bases: TGCGCCAGCACCCCGGGGCAGACTAGCACAGATACGCAGTATTTT.

This chain links TRBV15 with TRBJ1-2; 10 bases line up with TRBD1. Germline CDR1 reads LNHNV; CDR2 reads YYDKDF (reference sequence). The CDR3 is made up of 14 amino acids. V dropped 5 bases and J dropped 4; count of bases not matched to a gene: 4. CDR3 DNA: TGTGCCACCAGCCCCCGGACAGGGGGCTATGGCTACACCTTC. Its protein product is CATSPRTGGYGYTF.

The V and J genes are TRBV7-2 and TRBJ1-3; perhaps TRBD1 as D (5 bases). Germline CDR1 and CDR2: SGHTA and FQGNSA. Trimming cost V 4 bases and J 7 bases, with 20 bases left between them. The CDR3 extends over 16 amino acids. CDR3 DNA: TGTGCCAGCAGCTGGGGCCTCGCTAGAATCGGGAACACCATATATTTT. Its protein is CASSWGLARIGNTIYF.

This clone is a singleton in its sample. In DNA form, the CDR3 reads TGTGCCATCAGTGGCATGGGCGGGAAATCCACCGGGGAGCTGTTTTTT. It codes for CAISGMGGKSTGELFF. This chain uses TRBV10-3 with TRBJ2-2, with a possible D match to TRBD2 (6 bases). Germline V gene data show CDR1 as ENHRY and CDR2 as SYGVKD. This CDR3 has 16 amino acids. The V end lost 4 bases, the J end lost 4 bases, and 16 bases lay between the germline ends.

This clone was recorded a few times. The junction does not match germline at one end; this may be a read error. This chain links TRBV6-1 with TRBJ2-6; perhaps TRBD2 as D (6 bases). The germline CDR1 and CDR2 sequences are MNHNS and SASEGT. CDR3 length: 15 amino acids. The CDR3 bases are TGTGCCAGCAGAGAAGCGGGCTCTGGGGCCAACGTCCTGACTTTC. Translating gives CASREAGSGANVLTF.

The CDR3 sequence is CASSSVAGGGYNEQFF. Written as DNA, the CDR3 is TGTGCCAGCAGCTCAGTAGCGGGAGGCGGTTACAATGAGCAGTTCTTC. The chain recombines TRBV7-2 with TRBJ2-1; TRBD2 aligns across 10 bases. CDR3 size: 16 residues. With V trimmed by 4 bases and J by 4 bases, 7 bases remained unmatched. CDR1 is SGHTA and CDR2 is FQGNSA in the germline V gene.

The V call is TRBV5-1, the J call TRBJ1-2; 7 nucleotides match TRBD1. The V gene end was trimmed by 4 bases and the J gene end by 7 bases; junction bases not matched to a gene: 7. The CDR3 has 13 amino acids. CDR1 and CDR2 (germline): SGHRS, YFSETQ. In nucleotides, the CDR3 is TGCGCCAGCAGCCCAACAGGGGAAGGTGGCTACACCTTC. Translated: CASSPTGEGGYTF. Full variable domain (remainder filled in from reference TRBV5-1 and TRBJ1-2): KAGVTQTPRYLIKTRGQQVTLSCSPISGHRSVSWYQQTPGQGLQFLFEYFSETQRNKGNFPGRFSGRQFSNSRSEMNVSTLELGDSALYLCASSPTGEGGYTFGSGTRLTVV.

This sequence joins TRBV4-3 and TRBJ2-1; D might be TRBD2 (5 bases). This CDR3 spans 18 amino acids. Trimming took 0 bases from V and 2 from J, leaving 17 bases between them. The germline gives CDR1 LGHNA, CDR2 YSLEER. In nucleotides, the CDR3 is TGCGCCAGCAGCCAAGATCAACTAGGGCCGGGGACCTACAATGAGCAGTTCTTC. Residues: CASSQDQLGPGTYNEQFF.